These 26 T cell receptor beta chains were sequenced from one sample in a study of blood T cell repertoires in COVID-19. Some clones are missing from TCRdb's copy, which holds only in-frame ones; the method was immunoSEQ multiplex PCR. The sample contains roughly 290,000 clones, 80% to 90% of which appear only once. What was sequenced was peripheral blood. The receptor set was obtained from a woman between 45 and 65 years old who had recovered from COVID-19.

This clone occurred a few times. J is TRBJ1-4 and V is TRBV7-9; D possibly corresponds to TRBD1 (6 bases). The V gene lost 1 base and the J gene lost 6 bases, with 12 bases spanning the gap. Per germline, CDR1 SEHNR and CDR2 FQNEAQ (reference sequence). This CDR3 is built from 15 residues. Here the CDR3 reads CASSLDGGHYEKLFF. CDR3 DNA: TGTGCCAGCAGCTTAGACGGGGGGCACTATGAAAAACTGTTTTTT.

The chain uses TRBV10-3 and TRBJ2-5; 8 bases are a match to TRBD1. Germline V gene lookup returns CDR1 ENHRY and CDR2 SYGVKD. CDR3 size: 16 residues. J was trimmed by 4 bases and V by 6 bases; bases with no gene match: 13. The CDR3 reads CAIRETIGQGSETQYF. The CDR3 DNA sequence: TGTGCCATCAGGGAAACCATCGGACAGGGTTCAGAGACCCAGTACTTC.

This chain links TRBV2 with TRBJ1-2; D is unresolved. Between the trimmed V and J ends, which lost 5 bases and 8 bases, there was a span of 18 bases. CDR1 SNHLY and CDR2 FYNNEI come from the germline V gene. There are 14 residues in the CDR3. CDR3: CASSPEPLYEGYTF. As DNA, the CDR3 is TGTGCCAGCAGTCCTGAACCCTTGTATGAGGGCTACACCTTC. The full variable domain, its missing parts supplied by reference TRBV2 and TRBJ1-2, is EPEVTQTPSHQVTQMGQEVILRCVPISNHLYFYWYRQILGQKVEFLVSFYNNEISEKSEIFDDQFSVERPDGSNFTLKIRSTKLEDSAMYFCASSPEPLYEGYTFGSGTRLTVV.

The chain is built from TRBV28 and TRBJ2-7; TRBD2 is a possible D gene (5 bases). Trimming removed 1 base at V and 3 bases at J, with 7 bases between. Germline assignment: CDR1 MDHEN and CDR2 SYDVKM. CDR3 length: 13 amino acids. The CDR3 DNA is TGTGCCAGCAGTTTATTTGGAGGCTACGAGCAGTACTTC. This encodes CASSLFGGYEQYF.

J is TRBJ2-1 and V is TRBV6-2 or TRBV6-3; possibly TRBD2 for D (5 bases). The germline V and J ends were trimmed by 5 bases and 10 bases, with 15 bases remaining between them. CDR3 length: 13 amino acids. CDR1 MNHEY and CDR2 SVGEGT come from the germline V gene. CDR3 loop: CASSAYGSYEQFF. CDR3 nucleotide sequence: TGTGCCAGCAGTGCCTATGGGAGCTACGAGCAGTTCTTC.

The rearrangement links TRBV9 to TRBJ1-1; no clear D gene. V dropped 4 bases and J dropped 1 base, with 8 bases sitting between them. CDR1 and CDR2 (germline): SGDLS, YYNGEE. This CDR3 region has 13 residues. CDR3 nucleotide sequence: TGTGCCAGCAGCCTCGTGTGGAACACTGAAGCTTTCTTT. This gives the protein CASSLVWNTEAFF.

The genes are TRBV28 and TRBJ1-2, with D tentatively TRBD1 (6 bases). Trimming took off 10 bases at V and 4 bases at J, with 19 bases between the two ends. The CDR3 contains 14 residues. The germline CDR1 and CDR2 sequences are MDHEN and SYDVKM. CDR3 nucleotide sequence: TGTGCCACAGGGGAAAATAGTCGATTCTATGGCTACACCTTC. Translation: CATGENSRFYGYTF.

CDR3 protein: CASSNRSSGSTGELFF. DNA of the CDR3: TGTGCCAGCTCGAACCGGAGTAGCGGGTCCACCGGGGAGCTGTTTTTT. This chain joins TRBV18 and TRBJ2-2; 7 bases fit TRBD2. This CDR3 region has 16 residues. The junction had 11 bases not matched to a gene; V was cut back by 6 bases and J by 4 bases. The germline gives CDR1 KGHSH, CDR2 LQKENI.

In its sample, this clone was seen once. CDR3 loop: CASSHHDRGEQYF. In nucleotides, the CDR3 is TGTGCCAGCAGCCACCACGACAGGGGGGAGCAGTACTTC. V usage is TRBV7-9 and J usage is TRBJ2-7, with 9 bases matching TRBD1. Germline CDR1 is SEHNR and CDR2 is FQNEAQ (reference sequence). The CDR3 is 13 residues long. J gave up 7 bases and V 5 bases, and 6 bases lay outside the gene matches. Based on the CDR3 plus reference TRBV7-9 and TRBJ2-7, the full variable domain is DTGVSQNPRHKITKRGQNVTFRCDPISEHNRLYWYRQTLGQGPEFLTYFQNEAQLEKSRLLSDRFSAERPKGSFSTLEIQRTEQGDSAMYLCASSHHDRGEQYFGPGTRLTVT.

This clone was found a few times. The chain couples TRBV2 to TRBJ2-5, with D possibly TRBD1 on 5 matching bases. CDR1 and CDR2 from the germline V gene are SNHLY and FYNNEI. Deletions cut 11 bases from V and 4 bases from J, with 20 bases between. This CDR3 comprises 14 residues. CDR3 sequence reads: CAGVPGNGGETQYF. The CDR3, as DNA: TGTGCCGGGGTCCCAGGGAACGGTGGAGAGACCCAGTACTTC.

This chain connects TRBV18 to TRBJ1-2, with 7 nucleotides matching TRBD1. Germline assignment: CDR1 KGHSH and CDR2 LQKENI. This CDR3 comprises 15 residues. J gave up 4 bases and V 3 bases, and 8 bases lay outside the gene matches. CDR3 loop: CASSPQNRDSYGYTF. The DNA for the CDR3 is TGTGCCAGCTCACCGCAAAACCGGGACAGCTATGGCTACACCTTC.

The chain uses TRBV23-1 and TRBJ2-7, with unresolved D. TRBV23-1 counts as an open reading frame of uncertain function. The V gene lost 3 bases and the J gene lost 0 bases, with 12 bases spanning the gap. CDR3 length: 15 residues. The CDR3 nucleotides read TGCGCCAGCAGTCATTCCCCTACTCCCTCCTACGAGCAGTACTTC. Amino acids: CASSHSPTPSYEQYF.

The count of this clone is one. The V call is TRBV5-4, the J call TRBJ1-2; 7 bases are shared with TRBD1. CDR3 size: 14 residues. After removal of 4 bases from V and 4 bases from J, the junction contained 7 bases not matched to a gene. Looked up from germline, CDR1 is SGHNT and CDR2 is YYREEE (reference sequence). Here the CDR3 DNA reads TGTGCCAGCAGCATGTTGGGACAGCTCTATGGCTACACCTTC. Translating gives CASSMLGQLYGYTF.

This chain links TRBV21-1 with TRBJ1-1; TRBD1 was called by the table and not checked on the DNA. TRBV21-1 is labeled a pseudogene. The CDR3 runs to 17 residues. CDR3 in DNA: TGTGCCAGCAGCACTGACAGGGAGACCTGGTGGAACACTGAAGCTTTCTTT. This encodes CASSTDRETWWNTEAFF.

The V call is TRBV7-7, the J call TRBJ2-5; D is unresolved. From germline, CDR1 is SSHAT and CDR2 FNYEAQ (reference sequence). This CDR3 region has 13 residues. Trimming left V 8 bases short and J 5 bases short, with 15 bases between. The CDR3 loop reads CASSEVRRETQYF. Written as DNA, the CDR3 is TGTGCCAGCTCCGAGGTCCGAAGGGAGACCCAGTACTTC.

V usage is TRBV10-3 and J usage is TRBJ1-5, with 10 bases that match TRBD1. Per germline, CDR1 ENHRY and CDR2 SYGVKD. After removal of 8 bases from V and 7 bases from J, the junction contained 2 bases not matched to a gene. The CDR3 is 12 amino acids. This CDR3 is CAIGDRGQPQHF. CDR3 in DNA: TGTGCCATCGGGGACAGGGGACAGCCCCAGCATTTT.

The rearrangement links TRBV25-1 to TRBJ1-1; no reliable D call. V was pared by 3 bases and J by 7 bases, with 9 bases between. CDR1 MGHDK and CDR2 SYGVNS come from the germline V gene. The CDR3 runs to 12 residues. This CDR3 is CASSEVEGEAFF. The DNA of the CDR3 is TGTGCCAGCAGTGAGGTGGAGGGTGAAGCTTTCTTT.

The chain recombines TRBV5-1 with TRBJ1-2, with D perhaps matching TRBD1 (5 bases). V was shortened by 2 bases and J by 5 bases, with 7 bases between the two germline ends. Looked up from germline, CDR1 is SGHRS and CDR2 is YFSETQ. This CDR3 region has 12 residues. The CDR3: CASSFDSYGYTF. Here the CDR3 DNA reads TGCGCCAGCAGCTTTGACAGTTATGGCTACACCTTC.

The chain employs TRBV3-1 (or the pseudogene TRBV3-2) and TRBJ2-3; D gene ambiguous. The CDR3 has 15 amino acids. CDR1 is LGHDT, CDR2 YNNKEL, per germline (reference sequence). V was shortened by 0 bases and J by 1 base, with 8 bases between the two germline ends. The CDR3 sequence: CASSQDSAGTDTQYF. CDR3 bases: TGTGCCAGCAGCCAAGATTCCGCAGGCACAGATACGCAGTATTTT.

The rearrangement joins TRBV3-1 (or the pseudogene TRBV3-2) to TRBJ1-2; D is uncertain. This CDR3 region has 14 residues. In germline, CDR1 is LGHDT, CDR2 YNNKEL (reference sequence). V lost 4 bases and J 11 bases, leaving 20 bases between the germline ends. CDR3 DNA sequence: TGTGCCAGCAGCCCCGAGGCCGGGTTACCTGTTTACACCTTC. It encodes CASSPEAGLPVYTF.

A note on this clone: Different DNA sequences within this sample yield the same CDR3. CDR3 sequence reads: CASSLTGDEQYF. The CDR3, as DNA: TGTGCCAGCAGCTTAACGGGGGACGAGCAGTACTTC. The chain links TRBV7-9 to TRBJ2-7; a weak D match, TRBD2 (6 bases). Between the trimmed V and J ends, which lost 2 bases and 5 bases, there was a span of 7 bases. Germline assignment: CDR1 SEHNR and CDR2 FQNEAQ (reference sequence). The CDR3 contains 12 residues.

The chain uses TRBV18 and TRBJ2-7; 7 nucleotides align to TRBD2. CDR1 and CDR2 (germline): KGHSH, LQKENI. With V trimmed by 1 base and J by 0 bases, 0 bases remained unmatched. The CDR3 spans 14 residues. CDR3 bases: TGTGCCAGCTCACCACGGGAGGGCTCCTACGAGCAGTACTTC. Amino acids: CASSPREGSYEQYF.

The rearrangement links TRBV19 to TRBJ1-2; D is ambiguous. The V gene's germline CDR1 is LNHDA and CDR2 SQIVND (reference sequence). V was clipped by 5 bases and J by 1 base, with 8 bases between them. The CDR3 has 13 residues. The CDR3 protein is CASSPRLNYGYTF. CDR3 DNA: TGTGCCAGTAGTCCCAGGCTTAACTATGGCTACACCTTC.

This clone occurred once. The rearrangement joins TRBV11-3 to TRBJ2-5; D is uncertain. V was clipped by 1 base and J by 3 bases, with 9 bases between them. Germline V lookup: CDR1 SGHNT, CDR2 YENEEA. The CDR3 runs to 14 residues. The CDR3 loop reads CASSLGAVKETQYF. The DNA of the CDR3 is TGTGCCAGCAGCTTAGGCGCGGTTAAAGAGACCCAGTACTTC.

The rearrangement joins TRBV5-8 to TRBJ1-2; the D is unclear. The germline V gene has CDR1 SGHTS and CDR2 YDEGEE. There are 13 residues in the CDR3. V lost 3 bases to trimming and J lost 5 bases, with 11 bases between them. CDR3 DNA sequence: TGTGCCAGCAGCTCGGGGATCCCGTATGGCTACACCTTC. This gives the protein CASSSGIPYGYTF.

The rearrangement links TRBV5-6 to TRBJ1-2; 8 bases match TRBD1. The CDR3 is 14 amino acids. Germline-derived CDR1 and CDR2 are SGHDT and YYEEEE. The junction had 7 bases not matched to a gene; V was cut back by 4 bases and J by 5 bases. The CDR3: CASSTRTGLYGYTF. The CDR3 bases are TGTGCCAGCAGCACCAGGACAGGGTTGTATGGCTACACCTTC.